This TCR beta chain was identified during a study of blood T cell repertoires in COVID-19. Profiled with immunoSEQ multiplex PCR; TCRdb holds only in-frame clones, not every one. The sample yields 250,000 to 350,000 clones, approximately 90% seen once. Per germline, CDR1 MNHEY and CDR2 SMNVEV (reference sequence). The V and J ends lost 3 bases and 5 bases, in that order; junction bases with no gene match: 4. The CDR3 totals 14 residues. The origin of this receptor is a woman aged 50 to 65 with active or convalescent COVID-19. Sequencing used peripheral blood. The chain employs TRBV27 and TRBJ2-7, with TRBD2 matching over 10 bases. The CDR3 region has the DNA TGTGCCAGCAGTTTGCTAGCGGGAGCCAACGAGCAGTACTTC. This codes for CASSLLAGANEQYF.